This TCR beta chain was sequenced in a study of T cell responses to AZD1222 COVID-19 vaccine (dated by TCRdb to the early 2020s). Regarding the complete study: Because spike-specific TCR depth and breadth did not differ between the two schedules, AZD1222 recipients who got a second dose at roughly 4 weeks were pooled with those who got a second dose at roughly 12 weeks. A total of 233 trial participants underwent TCR sequencing, of whom 207 received two doses of AZD1222 and 26 received two doses of the MenACWY control vaccine. Trial participants were enrolled by age into 18-55, 56-69 and 70-plus year subgroups, with about 150, 28 and 57 TCR-sequenced participants respectively.

Results the study describes overall, beyond this receptor: No day 14 peak-response samples were available, so repertoires were characterized only after the peak T cell response. Participants were mostly white British and included more females than males, and it was suggested by the authors that clonal diversity may have been underestimated. CD4 TCRs associated with the vaccine covered the entire spike protein, and the dominant responses were in regions 160-218 and 743-854. Spike-specific TCR breadth and depth rose significantly after two AZD1222 doses compared with day 0 and with MenACWY recipients. Conclusions about previously exposed vaccinees are limited because only a handful of AZD1222 recipients were SARS-CoV-2 seropositive at baseline. The 56-69-year group was small, and its depth increase did not reach significance, likely because of low power. Reportedly, close to half of the unique spike-specific TCRs recognized epitopes lying outside the regions that are mutated in the B.1.351 and B.1.1.7 variants.

The CDR3 regions of human TCRbeta chains were subjected to immunosequencing. On the authors' methods: TCRs in the repertoires were compared against a reference library of SARS-CoV-2-specific TCRs that had been generated with the MIRA antigen-specificity platform. Breadth meant the fraction of unique TCRs that were SARS-CoV-2-associated, whereas depth meant the fraction of total T cells that were SARS-CoV-2-associated. Using the MIRA data, each spike-specific TCR was mapped to the spike region that the TCR reacts to and placed in a CD4 or CD8 class. Log10-transformed breadth and depth values were compared by one-way ANOVA with Sidak's multiple comparisons tests. The immuneACCESS repertoire file appears here via TCRdb, limited to in-frame rearrangements. These files lack a portion of the clones; in checked studies, under half of the deficit traces to unresolved V genes, and the cause of the others is not known. V and J calls and clone size are those listed in that table; D and trimming were worked out from the DNA. Here the sample has some 140,000 clones; about 93% occur a single time. The top ten hold about 0.86% of the sample.

The time point label for this specimen denotes: baseline before first vaccination. Vaccinee samples were obtained from the UK trials COV001 and COV002, which included a single-blind randomized controlled phase 2/3 trial of AZD1222 (ChAdOx1 nCoV-19) in healthy adults. Trial participant PBMC samples were collected at day 0 and day 28 after the second dose for TCRbeta chain sequencing. On this clone itself: This receptor's antigen is unknown. The sample holds no much larger clone one base away, and base qualities are not on file.

This clonotype was obtained from an adult in good health. Specimen: peripheral blood, collected on day 0 of AZD1222 vaccination.

The bases are TGTGCCAGCCTATGGGCCCCGAACGGTAATCAGCCCCAGCATTTT. This codes for CASLWAPNGNQPQHF. This sequence uses TRBV6-6 and TRBJ1-5; the D gene cannot be named for sure. V is shortened by 8 bases, J by 4 bases, and the region joining them spans 18 bases. The CDR3 has 15 amino acids, counting the end cysteine and phenylalanine. Here the CDR3 DNA is all that survives: 45 bases in frame from base 1. The CDR1 and CDR2 encoded by the germline V gene (reference sequence) are MNHNY and SVGAGI.